The next 5 T cell receptor beta chains were all read from a single sample in a study of T cell responses to AZD1222 COVID-19 vaccine (dated by TCRdb to 2020 to 2023). Taken with the paper, the label for time point translates to: baseline before first vaccination. Libraries were prepared through the immunoSEQ multiplex PCR assay. This immuneACCESS table, as held by TCRdb, lists in-frame sequences with V and J called but not all clones. Of the missing ones, under half trace to an unresolved V gene in checked studies; the others have no known cause. For this sample there are about 140,000 clones; more than 85% appear just once. The ten largest clones represent about 3% of the sample. The source was peripheral blood, collected on day 0 of AZD1222 vaccination. All receptors come from an adult in good health.

The chain recombines TRBV11-2 with TRBJ1-5; D possibly corresponds to TRBD1 (6 bases). The CDR3 contains 17 residues. With 5 bases removed from V and 3 bases from J, the gap between germline ends came to 20 bases. Germline values: CDR1 SGHAT, CDR2 FQNNGV. The CDR3 region has the DNA TGTGCCAGCAGCGGAAATTTCGGGGGCAGGAACAATCAGCCCCAGCATTTT. It codes for CASSGNFGGRNNQPQHF.

The gene calls are TRBV21-1 and TRBJ2-1. TRBV21-1 is classified as a pseudogene. CDR3 length: 17 residues. CDR3 amino acids: CASSKALGLLSYNEQFF. The DNA of the CDR3 is TGTGCCAGCAGCAAAGCGCTCGGGCTCCTCTCCTACAATGAGCAGTTCTTC.

This chain uses TRBV20-1 with TRBJ1-2; no definite D call. Trimming removed 6 bases from V and 8 bases from J, with 10 bases in between. The CDR3 totals 10 residues. Germline loops: CDR1 DFQATT, CDR2 SNEGSKA (reference sequence). The CDR3 DNA is TGCAGTGCCAAGGAGGGCGGCTACACCTTC. Protein product: CSAKEGGYTF.

J is TRBJ2-7 and V is TRBV19, with 9 positions matching TRBD2. This CDR3 comprises 15 residues. V was pared by 3 bases and J by 2 bases, with 5 bases of the junction left unmatched. Germline assignment: CDR1 LNHDA and CDR2 SQIVND (reference sequence). The CDR3 DNA reads as TGTGCCAGTAGTATCCAAGCGGGAGGTACCTACGAGCAGTACTTC. This gives the protein CASSIQAGGTYEQYF.

The gene calls are TRBV7-9 and TRBJ2-1; 10 bases align to TRBD2. The CDR3 loop spans 15 amino acids. Germline CDR1 reads SEHNR; CDR2 reads FQNEAQ (reference sequence). Unmatched junction bases numbered 6, after V lost 4 bases and J lost 6 bases. The DNA of the CDR3 is TGTGCCAGCAGCTATCTAGCGGGAGCTCTCAATGAGCAGTTCTTC. Translation gives CASSYLAGALNEQFF.